This T cell receptor (beta chain) appears in the sequencing data of a study of STAT5B mutations in CD4+ large granular lymphocyte leukemia. General study points: Without putative leukemic clones, patient CD4-sorted repertoires remained more clonal than healthy CD4+ repertoires. Higher CD4+ than CD8+ T-LGLL clonality might reflect small sample size.

Worth noting for this clone: Its specificity is unknown.

Germline V lookup: CDR1 SGHDT, CDR2 YYEEEE. V lost 3 bases, J lost 0 bases, and 12 bases lay in between. The CDR3 length is 15 residues. Measured with immunoSEQ multiplex PCR; TCRdb has only the in-frame clones, and not every one. The sample has about 30,000 clones; approximately 71% are singletons. This receptor was taken from a human donor in good health. The specimen was CD4+ T cells from blood buffy coats. The V call is TRBV5-6, the J call TRBJ2-5; perhaps TRBD2 as D (5 bases). CDR3 sequence: CASSYRSGYQETQYF. Here the CDR3 DNA reads TGTGCCAGCAGCTACCGTTCGGGGTACCAAGAGACCCAGTACTTC.